A selection of T cell receptor beta chains follows, all from one sample in a study of early T cells in non-severe SARS-CoV-2 infection. Each CDR3 protein is one row after TCRdb ran MiXCR on the 5' RACE reads. The table lists some 30,000 distinct CDR3 sequences, over 6.5% of them singletons, with 30% to 45% in the top ten. Specimen: whole blood. These receptors were collected from an adult who was a healthcare worker with PCR-confirmed SARS-CoV-2 infection or an uninfected control (not recorded which). Both conserved end residues are part of each CDR3. The D gene is left open where the match is weak. Clone size is given as once, few or many counts, or a class when the clone is expanded.

j_call: TRBJ2-1
d_call: .
clone_size: many
v_call: TRBV5-4
cdr3_aa: CASNTGGRASSYNEQFF
cdr3_nt: TGTGCCAGCAACACCGGGGGGCGGGCCAGCTCCTACAATGAGCAGTTCTTC

j_call: TRBJ2-6
d_call: .
clone_size: few
v_call: TRBV6-2/TRBV6-3
cdr3_aa: CAIQLSGANVLTF
cdr3_nt: TGTGCCATCCAACTCTCTGGGGCCAACGTCCTGACTTTC

j_call: TRBJ2-5
d_call: .
clone_size: many
v_call: TRBV11-2
cdr3_aa: CASSLGQPIFETQYF
cdr3_nt: TGTGCCAGCAGCCTAGGCCAGCCCATTTTTGAGACCCAGTACTTC

j_call: TRBJ2-7
d_call: TRBD2
clone_size: many
v_call: TRBV5-1
cdr3_aa: CASSLDRRTSGSTEQYF
cdr3_nt: TGCGCCAGCAGCTTGGATAGACGAACTAGCGGAAGCACCGAGCAGTACTTC

j_call: TRBJ2-7
d_call: TRBD1
clone_size: many
v_call: TRBV5-1
cdr3_aa: CASSPRTGAGEQYF
cdr3_nt: TGCGCCAGCAGCCCCCGGACAGGGGCTGGGGAGCAGTACTTC

j_call: TRBJ2-2
d_call: TRBD1
clone_size: many
v_call: TRBV7-2
cdr3_aa: CASSWTGETGELFF
cdr3_nt: TGTGCCAGCTCCTGGACAGGGGAGACCGGGGAGCTGTTTTTT

j_call: TRBJ1-2
d_call: .
clone_size: many
v_call: TRBV6-2/TRBV6-3
cdr3_aa: CASTLGGPYGYTF
cdr3_nt: TGTGCCAGCACCCTTGGGGGGCCCTATGGCTACACCTTC

j_call: TRBJ2-3
d_call: TRBD2
clone_size: many
v_call: TRBV29-1
cdr3_aa: CSVESGRHTQYF
cdr3_nt: TGCAGCGTTGAAAGCGGGAGGCATACGCAGTATTTT

j_call: TRBJ2-7
d_call: TRBD2
clone_size: many
v_call: TRBV18
cdr3_aa: CASSPTSGGSSYEQYF
cdr3_nt: TGTGCCAGCTCACCTACTAGCGGGGGCAGCTCCTACGAGCAGTACTTC

j_call: TRBJ2-5
d_call: TRBD1
clone_size: few
v_call: TRBV11-2
cdr3_aa: CASRHGTGAQETQYF
cdr3_nt: TGTGCCAGCAGGCACGGGACAGGGGCTCAAGAGACCCAGTACTTC

j_call: TRBJ1-1
d_call: .
clone_size: many
v_call: TRBV2
cdr3_aa: CASSAQTARLEAFF
cdr3_nt: TGTGCCAGCAGTGCCCAGACAGCCAGGCTTGAAGCTTTCTTT

j_call: TRBJ1-2
d_call: TRBD1
clone_size: many
v_call: TRBV7-9
cdr3_aa: CASSLGGQGYGYTF
cdr3_nt: TGTGCCAGCAGCTTAGGCGGACAGGGGTATGGCTACACCTTC

j_call: TRBJ2-1
d_call: TRBD1
clone_size: many
v_call: TRBV7-8
cdr3_aa: CASSLDRGHYNEQFF
cdr3_nt: TGTGCCAGCAGCTTGGACAGGGGACACTACAATGAGCAGTTCTTC

j_call: TRBJ1-1
d_call: .
clone_size: many
v_call: TRBV4-1
cdr3_aa: CASSRNTENTEAFF
cdr3_nt: TGCGCCAGCAGCCGGAACACCGAGAACACTGAAGCTTTCTTT

j_call: TRBJ2-1
d_call: TRBD2
clone_size: many
v_call: TRBV28
cdr3_aa: CASRRGSLKQFF
cdr3_nt: TGTGCCAGCCGTCGCGGGAGTTTGAAGCAGTTCTTC